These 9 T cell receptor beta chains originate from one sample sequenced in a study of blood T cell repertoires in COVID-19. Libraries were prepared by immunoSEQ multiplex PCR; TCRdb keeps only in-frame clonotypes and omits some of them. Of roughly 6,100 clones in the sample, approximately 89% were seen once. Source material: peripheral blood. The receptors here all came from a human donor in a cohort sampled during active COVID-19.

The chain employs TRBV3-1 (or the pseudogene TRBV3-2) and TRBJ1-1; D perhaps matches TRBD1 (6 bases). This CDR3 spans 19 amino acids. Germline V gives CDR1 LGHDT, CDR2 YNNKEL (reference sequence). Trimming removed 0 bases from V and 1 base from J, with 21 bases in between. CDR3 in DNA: TGTGCCAGCAGCCAAGACCCAACGTCGACAGGACAGACGAACACTGAAGCTTTCTTT. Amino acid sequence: CASSQDPTSTGQTNTEAFF.

The CDR3 nucleotides are TGTGCCTGGACCACAGGGGGCCTCGGTCAGCCCCAGCATTTT. Its protein is CAWTTGGLGQPQHF. This rearrangement joins TRBV30 to TRBJ1-5, with 9 bases aligning to TRBD1. J gave up 6 bases and V 4 bases, and 7 bases lay outside the gene matches. This CDR3 region has 14 residues. Germline V CDR1 and CDR2: GTSNPN, SVGIG (reference sequence).

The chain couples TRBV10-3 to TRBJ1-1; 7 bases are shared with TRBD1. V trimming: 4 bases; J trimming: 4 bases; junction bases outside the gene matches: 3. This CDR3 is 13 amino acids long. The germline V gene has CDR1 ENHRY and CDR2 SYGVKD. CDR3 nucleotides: TGTGCCATCAGTGGCCGGGACAGCACTGAAGCTTTCTTT. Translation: CAISGRDSTEAFF.

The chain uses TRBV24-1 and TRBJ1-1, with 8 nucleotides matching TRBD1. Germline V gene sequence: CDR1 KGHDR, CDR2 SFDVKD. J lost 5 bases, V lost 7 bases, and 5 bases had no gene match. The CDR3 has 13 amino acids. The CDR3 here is CATRETGETEAFF. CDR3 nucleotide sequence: TGTGCCACCAGGGAGACAGGGGAGACTGAAGCTTTCTTT.

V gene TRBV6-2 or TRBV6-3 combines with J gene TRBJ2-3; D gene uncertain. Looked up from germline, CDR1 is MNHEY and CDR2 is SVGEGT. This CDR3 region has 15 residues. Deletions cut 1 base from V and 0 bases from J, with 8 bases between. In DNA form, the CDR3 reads TGTGCCAGCAGTTACTATGGGCAGAGCACAGATACGCAGTATTTT. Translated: CASSYYGQSTDTQYF.

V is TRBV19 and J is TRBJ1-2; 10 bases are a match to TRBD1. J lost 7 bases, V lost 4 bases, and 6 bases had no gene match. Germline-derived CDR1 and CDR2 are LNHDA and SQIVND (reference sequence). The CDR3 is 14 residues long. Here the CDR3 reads CASSNDRGPGGYTF. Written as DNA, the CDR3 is TGTGCCAGTAGTAACGACAGGGGGCCTGGTGGCTACACCTTC. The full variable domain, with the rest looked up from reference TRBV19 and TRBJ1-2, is DGGITQSPKYLFRKEGQNVTLSCEQNLNHDAMYWYRQDPGQGLRLIYYSQIVNDFQKGDIAEGYSVSREKKESFPLTVTSAQKNPTAFYLCASSNDRGPGGYTFGSGTRLTVV.

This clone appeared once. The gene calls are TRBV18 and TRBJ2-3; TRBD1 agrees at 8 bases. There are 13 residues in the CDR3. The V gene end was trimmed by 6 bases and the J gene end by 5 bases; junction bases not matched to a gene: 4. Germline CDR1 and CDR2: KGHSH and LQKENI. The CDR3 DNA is TGTGCCAGCTCTGGACAGGGTAAAGATACGCAGTATTTT. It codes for CASSGQGKDTQYF.

DNA for the CDR3: TGTGCCAGCAGTTTGGACGGGAGTTGGGAGACCCAGTACTTC. Translating it yields CASSLDGSWETQYF. The rearrangement uses TRBV27 and TRBJ2-5, with a tentative D call TRBD2 (6 bases). V was cut by 3 bases and J by 5 bases, with 13 bases left in between. Germline lookup yields CDR1 MNHEY and CDR2 SMNVEV (reference sequence). The CDR3 contains 14 residues.

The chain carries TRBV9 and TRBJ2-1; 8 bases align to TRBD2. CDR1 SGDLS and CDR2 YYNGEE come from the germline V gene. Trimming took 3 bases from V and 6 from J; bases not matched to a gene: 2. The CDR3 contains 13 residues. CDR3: CASSAGTSNEQFF. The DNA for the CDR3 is TGTGCCAGCAGCGCCGGGACTAGCAATGAGCAGTTCTTC.